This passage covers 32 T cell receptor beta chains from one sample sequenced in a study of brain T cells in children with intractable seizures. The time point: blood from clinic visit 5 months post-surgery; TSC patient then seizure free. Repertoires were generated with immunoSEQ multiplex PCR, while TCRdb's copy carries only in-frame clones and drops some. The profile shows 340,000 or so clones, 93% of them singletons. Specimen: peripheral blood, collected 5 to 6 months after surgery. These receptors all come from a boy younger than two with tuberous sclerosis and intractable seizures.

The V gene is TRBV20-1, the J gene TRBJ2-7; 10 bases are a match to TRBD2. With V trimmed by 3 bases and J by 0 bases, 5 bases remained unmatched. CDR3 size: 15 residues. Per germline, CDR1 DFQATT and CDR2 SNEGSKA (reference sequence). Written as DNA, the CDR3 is TGCAGTGCTAGTTGGGCTAGCGGGAGCTCCTACGAGCAGTACTTC. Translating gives CSASWASGSSYEQYF.

CDR3: CATWTPLGGYTF. CDR3 sequence (DNA): TGTGCCACCTGGACACCCCTAGGTGGCTACACCTTC. This chain links TRBV2 with TRBJ1-2, with D tentatively TRBD1 (5 bases). The length of the CDR3 is 12 residues. Trimming left V 10 bases short and J 7 bases short, with 16 bases between. Germline V CDR1 and CDR2: SNHLY, FYNNEI.

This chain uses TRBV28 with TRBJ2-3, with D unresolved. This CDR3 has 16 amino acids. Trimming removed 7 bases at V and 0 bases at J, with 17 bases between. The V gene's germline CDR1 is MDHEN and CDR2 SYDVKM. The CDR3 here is CASTRAFWGSTDTQYF. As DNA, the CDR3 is TGTGCCAGCACACGCGCCTTTTGGGGTAGCACAGATACGCAGTATTTT.

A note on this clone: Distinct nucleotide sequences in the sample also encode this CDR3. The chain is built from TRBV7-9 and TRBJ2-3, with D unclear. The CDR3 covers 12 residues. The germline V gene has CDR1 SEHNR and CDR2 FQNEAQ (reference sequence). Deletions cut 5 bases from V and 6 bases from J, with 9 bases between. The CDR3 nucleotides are TGTGCCAGCAGCCCCCTGGGGGATACGCAGTATTTT. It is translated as CASSPLGDTQYF.

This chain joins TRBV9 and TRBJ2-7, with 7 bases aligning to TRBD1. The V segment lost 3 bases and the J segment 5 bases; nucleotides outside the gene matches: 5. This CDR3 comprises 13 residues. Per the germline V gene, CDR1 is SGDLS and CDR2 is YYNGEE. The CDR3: CASSGGTVDEQYF. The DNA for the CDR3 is TGTGCCAGCAGCGGAGGGACAGTCGACGAGCAGTACTTC.

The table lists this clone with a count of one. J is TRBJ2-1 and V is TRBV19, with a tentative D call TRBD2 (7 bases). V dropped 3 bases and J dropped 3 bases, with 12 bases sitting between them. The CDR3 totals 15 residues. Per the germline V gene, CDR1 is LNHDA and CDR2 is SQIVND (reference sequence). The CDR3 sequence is CASSMGGAIYNEQFF. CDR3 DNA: TGTGCCAGTAGTATGGGGGGGGCAATCTACAATGAGCAGTTCTTC.

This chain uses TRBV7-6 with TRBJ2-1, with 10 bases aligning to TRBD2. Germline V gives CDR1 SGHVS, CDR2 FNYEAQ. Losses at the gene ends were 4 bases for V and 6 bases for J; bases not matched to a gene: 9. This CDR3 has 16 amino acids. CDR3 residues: CASSSVLPSGGNEQFF. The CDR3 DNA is TGTGCCAGCAGCTCGGTTCTCCCTAGCGGGGGCAATGAGCAGTTCTTC.

The CDR3 region has the DNA TGTGCCAGCAGGGTGGCGCCGGGACAGGGCTACGAGCAGTACTTC. Translation gives CASRVAPGQGYEQYF. The chain links TRBV2 to TRBJ2-7, with 9 bases matching TRBD1. This CDR3 has 15 amino acids. The trim removed 6 bases at V and 3 bases at J, leaving 9 bases unmatched. Germline values: CDR1 SNHLY, CDR2 FYNNEI.

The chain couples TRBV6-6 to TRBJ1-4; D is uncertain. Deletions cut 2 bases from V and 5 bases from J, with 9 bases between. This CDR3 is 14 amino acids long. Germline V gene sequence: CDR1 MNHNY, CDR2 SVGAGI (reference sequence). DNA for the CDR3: TGTGCCAGCAGTTACAGGGCAGGCAATGAAAAACTGTTTTTT. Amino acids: CASSYRAGNEKLFF.

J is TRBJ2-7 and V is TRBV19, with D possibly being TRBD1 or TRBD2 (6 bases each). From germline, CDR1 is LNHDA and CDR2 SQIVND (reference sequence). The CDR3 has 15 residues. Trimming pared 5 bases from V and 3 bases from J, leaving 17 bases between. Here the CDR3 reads CASSFGLGGGYEQYF. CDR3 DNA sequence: TGTGCCAGTAGTTTTGGCTTGGGGGGCGGCTACGAGCAGTACTTC.

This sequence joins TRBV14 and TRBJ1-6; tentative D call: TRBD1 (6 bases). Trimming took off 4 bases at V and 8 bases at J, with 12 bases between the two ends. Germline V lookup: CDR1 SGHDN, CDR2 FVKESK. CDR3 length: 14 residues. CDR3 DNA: TGTGCCAGCAGCCGGGTAGGGGGGTATTCACCCCTCCACTTT. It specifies CASSRVGGYSPLHF.

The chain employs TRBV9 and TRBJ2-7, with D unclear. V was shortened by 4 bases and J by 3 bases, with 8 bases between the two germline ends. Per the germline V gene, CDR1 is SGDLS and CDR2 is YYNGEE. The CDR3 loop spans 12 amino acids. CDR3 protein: CASSPTGYEQYF. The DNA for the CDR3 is TGTGCCAGCAGCCCGACGGGCTACGAGCAGTACTTC.

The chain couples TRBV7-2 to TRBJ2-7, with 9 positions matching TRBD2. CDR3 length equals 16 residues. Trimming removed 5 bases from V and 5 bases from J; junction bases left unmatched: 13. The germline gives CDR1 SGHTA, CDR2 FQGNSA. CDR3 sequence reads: CASSPVPGLAGDEQYF. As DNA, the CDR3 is TGTGCCAGCAGCCCTGTCCCGGGACTAGCAGGCGACGAGCAGTACTTC. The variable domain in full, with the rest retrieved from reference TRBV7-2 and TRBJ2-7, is GAGVSQSPSNKVTEKGKDVELRCDPISGHTALYWYRQSLGQGLEFLIYFQGNSAPDKSGLPSDRFSAERTGGSVSTLTIQRTQQEDSAVYLCASSPVPGLAGDEQYFGPGTRLTVT.

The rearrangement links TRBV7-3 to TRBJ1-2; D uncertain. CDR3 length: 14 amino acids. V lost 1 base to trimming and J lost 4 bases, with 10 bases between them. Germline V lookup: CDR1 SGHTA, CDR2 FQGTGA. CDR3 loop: CASSLNGDSYGYTF. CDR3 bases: TGTGCCAGCAGCTTAAATGGGGATAGCTATGGCTACACCTTC.

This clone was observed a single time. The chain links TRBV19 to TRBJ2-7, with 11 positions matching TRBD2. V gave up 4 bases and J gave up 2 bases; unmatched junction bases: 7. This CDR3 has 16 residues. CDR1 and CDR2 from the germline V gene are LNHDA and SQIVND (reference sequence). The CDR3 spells CASSKGTSGVAYEQYF. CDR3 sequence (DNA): TGTGCCAGTAGTAAAGGGACTAGCGGAGTGGCCTACGAGCAGTACTTC.

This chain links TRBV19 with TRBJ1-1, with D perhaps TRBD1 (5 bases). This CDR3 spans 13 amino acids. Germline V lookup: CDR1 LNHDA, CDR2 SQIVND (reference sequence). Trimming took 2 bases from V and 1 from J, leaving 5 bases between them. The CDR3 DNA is TGTGCCAGTAGTATAACAGGGAACACTGAAGCTTTCTTT. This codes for CASSITGNTEAFF. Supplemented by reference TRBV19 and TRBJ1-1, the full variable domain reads DGGITQSPKYLFRKEGQNVTLSCEQNLNHDAMYWYRQDPGQGLRLIYYSQIVNDFQKGDIAEGYSVSREKKESFPLTVTSAQKNPTAFYLCASSITGNTEAFFGQGTRLTVV.

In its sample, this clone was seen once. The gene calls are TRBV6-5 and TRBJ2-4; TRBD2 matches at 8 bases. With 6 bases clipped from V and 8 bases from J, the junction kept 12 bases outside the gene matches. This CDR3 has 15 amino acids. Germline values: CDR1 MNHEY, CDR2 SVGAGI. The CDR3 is CASSDRAGVRDIQYF. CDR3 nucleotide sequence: TGTGCCAGCAGCGACCGAGCGGGAGTGCGAGACATTCAGTACTTC.

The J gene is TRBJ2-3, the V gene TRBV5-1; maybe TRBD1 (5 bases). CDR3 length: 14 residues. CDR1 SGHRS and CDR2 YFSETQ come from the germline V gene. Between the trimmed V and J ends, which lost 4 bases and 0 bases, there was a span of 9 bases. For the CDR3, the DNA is TGCGCCAGCAGCCAGGACACTAGCACAGATACGCAGTATTTT. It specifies CASSQDTSTDTQYF.

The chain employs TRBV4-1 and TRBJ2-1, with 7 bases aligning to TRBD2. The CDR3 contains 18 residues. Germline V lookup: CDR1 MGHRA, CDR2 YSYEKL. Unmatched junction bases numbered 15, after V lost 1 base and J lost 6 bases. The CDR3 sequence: CASSQGSGRAGFGNEQFF. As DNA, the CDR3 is TGCGCCAGCAGCCAAGGTTCGGGGAGGGCAGGGTTTGGCAATGAGCAGTTCTTC.

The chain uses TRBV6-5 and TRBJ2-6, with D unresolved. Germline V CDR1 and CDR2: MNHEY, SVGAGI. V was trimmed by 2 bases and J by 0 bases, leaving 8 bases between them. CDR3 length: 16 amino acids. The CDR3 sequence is CASSYASVSGANVLTF. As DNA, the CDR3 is TGTGCCAGCAGTTACGCGAGCGTCTCTGGGGCCAACGTCCTGACTTTC.

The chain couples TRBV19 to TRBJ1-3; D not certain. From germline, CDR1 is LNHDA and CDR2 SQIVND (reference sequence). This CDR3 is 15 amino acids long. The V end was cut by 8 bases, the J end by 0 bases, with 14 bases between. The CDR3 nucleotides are TGTGCCAGTCGGACTGGGGAAAGCTCTGGAAACACCATATATTTT. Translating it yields CASRTGESSGNTIYF.

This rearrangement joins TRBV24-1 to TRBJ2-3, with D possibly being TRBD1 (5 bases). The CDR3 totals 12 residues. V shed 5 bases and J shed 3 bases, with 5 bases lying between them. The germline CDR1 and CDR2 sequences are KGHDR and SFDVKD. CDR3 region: CATSGTTDTQYF. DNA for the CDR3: TGTGCCACCAGTGGGACAACAGATACGCAGTATTTT.

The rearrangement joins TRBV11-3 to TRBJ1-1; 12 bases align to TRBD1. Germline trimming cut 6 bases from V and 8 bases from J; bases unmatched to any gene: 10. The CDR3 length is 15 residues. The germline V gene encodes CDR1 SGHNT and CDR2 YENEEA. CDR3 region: CASSPTGTGGAEAFF. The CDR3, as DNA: TGTGCCAGCAGTCCCACGGGGACAGGGGGCGCGGAAGCTTTCTTT.

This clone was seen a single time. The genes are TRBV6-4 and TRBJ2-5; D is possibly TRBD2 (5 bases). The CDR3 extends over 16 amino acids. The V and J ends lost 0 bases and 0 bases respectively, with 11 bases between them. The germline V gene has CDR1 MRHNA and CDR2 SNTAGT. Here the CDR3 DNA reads TGTGCCAGCAGTGACTCCTGGACTCAGTACCAAGAGACCCAGTACTTC. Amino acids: CASSDSWTQYQETQYF.

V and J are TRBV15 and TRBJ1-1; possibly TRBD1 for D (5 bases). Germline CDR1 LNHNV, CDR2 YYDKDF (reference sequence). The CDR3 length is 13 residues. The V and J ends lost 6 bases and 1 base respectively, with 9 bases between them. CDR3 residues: CATSQDKNTEAFF. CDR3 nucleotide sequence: TGTGCCACCAGTCAGGACAAGAACACTGAAGCTTTCTTT.

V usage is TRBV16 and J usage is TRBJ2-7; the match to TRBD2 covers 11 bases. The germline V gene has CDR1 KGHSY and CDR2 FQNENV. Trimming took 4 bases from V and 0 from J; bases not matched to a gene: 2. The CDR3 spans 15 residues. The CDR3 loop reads CASSPGTSGSYEQYF. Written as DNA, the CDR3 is TGTGCCAGCAGCCCCGGGACTAGCGGCTCCTACGAGCAGTACTTC.

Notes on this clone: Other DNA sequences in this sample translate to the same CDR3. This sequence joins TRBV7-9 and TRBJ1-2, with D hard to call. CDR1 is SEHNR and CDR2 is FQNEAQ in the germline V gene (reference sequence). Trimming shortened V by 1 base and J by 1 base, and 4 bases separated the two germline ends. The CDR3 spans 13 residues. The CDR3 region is CASSLGGNYGYTF. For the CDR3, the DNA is TGTGCCAGCAGCTTAGGCGGTAACTATGGCTACACCTTC.

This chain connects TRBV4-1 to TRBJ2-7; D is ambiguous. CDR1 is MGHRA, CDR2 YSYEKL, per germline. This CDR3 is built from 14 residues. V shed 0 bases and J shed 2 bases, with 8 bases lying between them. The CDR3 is CASSQDRRAYEQYF. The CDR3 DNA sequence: TGCGCCAGCAGCCAAGATCGACGGGCCTACGAGCAGTACTTC.

The CDR3 sequence is CASSLASYEQYF. In DNA form, the CDR3 reads TGTGCCAGCAGCTTGGCTTCCTACGAGCAGTACTTC. The V gene is TRBV11-2, the J gene TRBJ2-7; no clear D. This CDR3 comprises 12 residues. The V end lost 3 bases, the J end lost 1 base, and 4 bases lay between the germline ends. Germline lookup yields CDR1 SGHAT and CDR2 FQNNGV. The variable domain in full, completed from reference TRBV11-2 and TRBJ2-7, reads EAGVAQSPRYKIIEKRQSVAFWCNPISGHATLYWYQQILGQGPKLLIQFQNNGVVDDSQLPKDRFSAERLKGVDSTLKIQPAKLEDSAVYLCASSLASYEQYFGPGTRLTVT.

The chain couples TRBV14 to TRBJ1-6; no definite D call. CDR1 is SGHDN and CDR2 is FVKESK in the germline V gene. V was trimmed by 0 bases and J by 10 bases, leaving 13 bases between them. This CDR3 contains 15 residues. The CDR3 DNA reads TGTGCCAGCAGCCAAGATCTTCGGGGAGGGTCACCCCTCCACTTT. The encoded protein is CASSQDLRGGSPLHF.

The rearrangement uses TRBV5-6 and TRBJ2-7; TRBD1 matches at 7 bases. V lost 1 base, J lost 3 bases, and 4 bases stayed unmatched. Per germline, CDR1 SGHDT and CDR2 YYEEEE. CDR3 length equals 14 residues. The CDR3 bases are TGTGCCAGCAGCTTGTTCGACAGGGACTACGAGCAGTACTTC. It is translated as CASSLFDRDYEQYF.

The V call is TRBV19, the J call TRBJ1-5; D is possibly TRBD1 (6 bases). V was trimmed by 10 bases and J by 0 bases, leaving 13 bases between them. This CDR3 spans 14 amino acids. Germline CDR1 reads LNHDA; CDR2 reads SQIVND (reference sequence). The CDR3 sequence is CATWTEDSNQPQHF. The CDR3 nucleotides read TGTGCCACTTGGACAGAGGATAGCAATCAGCCCCAGCATTTT.